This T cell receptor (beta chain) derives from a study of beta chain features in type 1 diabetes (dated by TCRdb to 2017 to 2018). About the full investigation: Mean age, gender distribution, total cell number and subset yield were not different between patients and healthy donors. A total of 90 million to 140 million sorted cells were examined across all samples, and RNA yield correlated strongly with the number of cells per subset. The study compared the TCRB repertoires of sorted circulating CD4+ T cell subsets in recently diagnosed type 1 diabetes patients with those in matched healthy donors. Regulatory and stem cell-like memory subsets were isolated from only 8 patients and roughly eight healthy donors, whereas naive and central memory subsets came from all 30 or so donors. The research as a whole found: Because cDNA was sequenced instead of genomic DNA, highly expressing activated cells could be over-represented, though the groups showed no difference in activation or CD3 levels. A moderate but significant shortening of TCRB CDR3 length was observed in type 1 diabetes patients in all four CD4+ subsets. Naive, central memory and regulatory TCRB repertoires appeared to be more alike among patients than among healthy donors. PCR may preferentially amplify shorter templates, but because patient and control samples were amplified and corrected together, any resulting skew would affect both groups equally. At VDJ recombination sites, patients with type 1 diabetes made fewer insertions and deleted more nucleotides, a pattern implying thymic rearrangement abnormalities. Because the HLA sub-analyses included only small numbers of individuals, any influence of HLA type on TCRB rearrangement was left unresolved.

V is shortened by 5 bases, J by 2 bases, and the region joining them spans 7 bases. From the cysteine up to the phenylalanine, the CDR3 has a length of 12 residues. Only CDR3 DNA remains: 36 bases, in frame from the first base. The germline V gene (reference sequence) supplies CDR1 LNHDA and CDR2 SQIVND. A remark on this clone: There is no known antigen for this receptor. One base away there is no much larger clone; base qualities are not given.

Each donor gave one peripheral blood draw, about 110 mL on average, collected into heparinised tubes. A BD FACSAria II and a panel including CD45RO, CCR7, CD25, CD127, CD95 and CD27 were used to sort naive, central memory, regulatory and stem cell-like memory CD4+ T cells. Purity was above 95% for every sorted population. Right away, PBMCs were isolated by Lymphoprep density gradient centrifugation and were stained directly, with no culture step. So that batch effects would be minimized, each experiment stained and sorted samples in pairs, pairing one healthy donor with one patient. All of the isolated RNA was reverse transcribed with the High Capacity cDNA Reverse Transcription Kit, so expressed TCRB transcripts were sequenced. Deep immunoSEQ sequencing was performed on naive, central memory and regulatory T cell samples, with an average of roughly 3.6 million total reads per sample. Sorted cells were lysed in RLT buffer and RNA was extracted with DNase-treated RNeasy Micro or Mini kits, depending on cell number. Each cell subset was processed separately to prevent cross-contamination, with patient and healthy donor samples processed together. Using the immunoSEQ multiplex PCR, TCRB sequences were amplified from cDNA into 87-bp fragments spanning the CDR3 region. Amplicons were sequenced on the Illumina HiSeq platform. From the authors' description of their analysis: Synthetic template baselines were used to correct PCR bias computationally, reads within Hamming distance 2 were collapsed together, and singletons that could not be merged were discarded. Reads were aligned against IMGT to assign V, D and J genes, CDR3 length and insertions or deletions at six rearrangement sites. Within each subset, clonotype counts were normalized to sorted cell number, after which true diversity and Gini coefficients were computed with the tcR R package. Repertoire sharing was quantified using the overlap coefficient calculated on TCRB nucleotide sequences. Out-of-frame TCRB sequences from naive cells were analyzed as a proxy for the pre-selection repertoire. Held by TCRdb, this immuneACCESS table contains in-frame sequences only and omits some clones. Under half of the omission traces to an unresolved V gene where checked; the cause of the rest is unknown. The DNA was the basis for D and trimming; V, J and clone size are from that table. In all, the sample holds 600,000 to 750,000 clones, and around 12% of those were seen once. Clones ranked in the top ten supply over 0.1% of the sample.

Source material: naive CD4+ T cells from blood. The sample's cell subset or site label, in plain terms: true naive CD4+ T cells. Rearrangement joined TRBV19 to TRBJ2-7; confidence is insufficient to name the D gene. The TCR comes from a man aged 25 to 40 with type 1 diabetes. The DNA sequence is TGTGCCAGTAGTTCTGCCGCCTACGAGCAGTACTTC. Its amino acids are CASSSAAYEQYF.